This TCR beta chain stems from a study of blood T cell repertoires in COVID-19. Study details: Acute and convalescent COVID-19 specimens originated in the United States, Italy and Spain.

Recovery meant two consecutive negative NP/OP PCR tests, professional clearance, or resolved symptoms. Profiled with immunoSEQ multiplex PCR; TCRdb holds only in-frame clones, not every one. Of 260,000 or so clones listed, approximately 81% are singletons. From germline, CDR1 is KGHDR and CDR2 SFDVKD. The CDR3 sequence is 14 residues long. The ends were cut back, 5 bases at V and 7 bases at J, with 16 bases in the middle. J is TRBJ1-2 and V is TRBV24-1; possible D gene TRBD1, 5 bases. The sequence derives from a woman aged 45-65 years who had recovered from COVID-19. Sequencing was carried out using PBMCs or T cells enriched from blood (not recorded which). The CDR3 DNA reads TGTGCCACCAGTGTTTTTATAGGAGGGACTGGCTACACCTTC. The encoded protein is CATSVFIGGTGYTF.